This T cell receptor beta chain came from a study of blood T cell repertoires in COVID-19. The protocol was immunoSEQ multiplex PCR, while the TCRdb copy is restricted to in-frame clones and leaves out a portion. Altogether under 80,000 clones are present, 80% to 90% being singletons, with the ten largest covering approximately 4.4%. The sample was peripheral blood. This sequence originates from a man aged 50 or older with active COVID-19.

CDR3 nucleotides: TGTGCCAGCAGCCAAGAGTCTAGCGGGAGTGAGACCCAGTACTTC. Amino acids: CASSQESSGSETQYF. The chain carries TRBV4-2 and TRBJ2-5; 10 bases agree with TRBD2. The CDR3 totals 15 residues. Germline CDR1 reads LGHNA; CDR2 reads YNFKEQ. Germline trimming cut 0 bases from V and 5 bases from J; bases unmatched to any gene: 3.